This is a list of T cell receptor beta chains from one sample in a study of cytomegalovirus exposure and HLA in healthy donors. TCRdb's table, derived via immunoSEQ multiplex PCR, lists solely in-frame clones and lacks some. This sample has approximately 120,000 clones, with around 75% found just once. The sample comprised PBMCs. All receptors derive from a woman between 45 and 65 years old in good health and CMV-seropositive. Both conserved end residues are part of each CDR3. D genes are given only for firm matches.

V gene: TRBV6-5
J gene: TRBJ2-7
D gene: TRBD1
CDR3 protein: CASSYSSTGSTYEQYF

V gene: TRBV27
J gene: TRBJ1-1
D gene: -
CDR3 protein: CASKSGAWSTEAFF

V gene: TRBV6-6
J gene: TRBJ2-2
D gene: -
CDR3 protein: CASSYVGGRTGELFF

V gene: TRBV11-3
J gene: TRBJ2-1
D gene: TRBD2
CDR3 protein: CASSSQRGLYNEQFF

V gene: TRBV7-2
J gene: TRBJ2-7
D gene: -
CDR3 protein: CASSARLDYEQYF

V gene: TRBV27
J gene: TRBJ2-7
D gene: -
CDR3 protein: CASSLEGFYRYEQYF

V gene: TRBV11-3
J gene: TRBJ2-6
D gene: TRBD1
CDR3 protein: CASSQGDRAGANVLTF

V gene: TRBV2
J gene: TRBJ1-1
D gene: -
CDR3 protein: CASSVGDTTNTEAFF

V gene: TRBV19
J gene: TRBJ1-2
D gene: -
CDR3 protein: CASSIQTTTNYGYTF

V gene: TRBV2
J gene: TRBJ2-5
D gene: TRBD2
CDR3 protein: CASSRELAGGETQYF